The present entry profiles one T cell receptor (beta chain) with its context. The V end was cut by 6 bases, the J end by 10 bases, with 13 bases between. The CDR3 is made up of 11 amino acids. The data were taken from a study of blood T cell repertoires in COVID-19. Each participant's cohort was designated according to participant-reported clinical history. In the authors' workflow: Researchers report that nucleated cell counts were estimated from reference gene primer amplification. Some clones are missing from TCRdb's copy, which holds only in-frame ones; the method was immunoSEQ multiplex PCR. The D gene and trimming were derived from the DNA, and the V and J assignments and clone size from that table. The table lists some 390,000 clones, approximately 92% of them singletons.

The material sequenced was PBMCs or T cells enriched from blood (not recorded which). This clonotype was obtained from a man aged 30-40 years who had recovered from COVID-19. The chain recombines TRBV12-3 or TRBV12-4 with TRBJ2-7; the D is unclear. The chain's CDR3 is CASRADGEQYF. In nucleotides, the CDR3 is TGTGCCAGCAGGGCGGATGGAGAACAGTACTTC.